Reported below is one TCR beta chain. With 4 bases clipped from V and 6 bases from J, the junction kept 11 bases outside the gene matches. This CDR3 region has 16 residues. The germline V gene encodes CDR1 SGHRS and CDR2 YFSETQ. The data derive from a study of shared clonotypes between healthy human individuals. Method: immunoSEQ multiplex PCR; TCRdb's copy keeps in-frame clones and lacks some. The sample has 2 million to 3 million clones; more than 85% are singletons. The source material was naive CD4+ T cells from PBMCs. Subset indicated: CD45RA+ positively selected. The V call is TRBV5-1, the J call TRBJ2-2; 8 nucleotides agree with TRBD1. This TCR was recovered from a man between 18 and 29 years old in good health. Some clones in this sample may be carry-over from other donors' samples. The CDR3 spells CASSPGQGRLAGELFF. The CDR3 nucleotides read TGCGCCAGCAGCCCAGGACAGGGACGGCTAGCCGGGGAGCTGTTTTTT.